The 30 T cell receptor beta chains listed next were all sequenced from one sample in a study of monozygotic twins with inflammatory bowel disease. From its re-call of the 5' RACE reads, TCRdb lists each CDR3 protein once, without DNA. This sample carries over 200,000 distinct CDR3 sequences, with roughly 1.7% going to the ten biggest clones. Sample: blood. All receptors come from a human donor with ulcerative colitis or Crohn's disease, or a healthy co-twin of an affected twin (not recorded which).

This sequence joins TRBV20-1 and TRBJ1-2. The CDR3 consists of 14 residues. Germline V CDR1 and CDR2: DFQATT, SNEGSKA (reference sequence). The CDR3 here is CSPRGRLINYGYTF.

This chain's CDR3 is CASSGRKPFYGYTF. This chain links TRBV7-9 with TRBJ1-2. CDR1 SEHNR and CDR2 FQNEAQ come from the germline V gene (reference sequence). The CDR3 is 14 residues long.

CDR3: CASSAGHPGEGTQYF. V usage is TRBV9 and J usage is TRBJ2-3; TCRdb names TRBD1, which stays unverified in the absence of DNA. This CDR3 has 15 amino acids. Germline-derived CDR1 and CDR2 are SGDLS and YYNGEE. Filled out from reference TRBV9 and TRBJ2-3, the complete variable domain reads DSGVTQTPKHLITATGQRVTLRCSPRSGDLSVYWYQQSLDQGLQFLIQYYNGEERAKGNILERFSAQQFPDLHSELNLSSLELGDSALYFCASSAGHPGEGTQYFGPGTRLTVL.

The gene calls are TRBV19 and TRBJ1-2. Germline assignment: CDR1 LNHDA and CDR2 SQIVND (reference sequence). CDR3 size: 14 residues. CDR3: CASALNGRNYGYTF.

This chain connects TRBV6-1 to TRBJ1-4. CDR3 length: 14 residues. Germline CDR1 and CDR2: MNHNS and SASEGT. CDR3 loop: CASKAWREEEKLFF.

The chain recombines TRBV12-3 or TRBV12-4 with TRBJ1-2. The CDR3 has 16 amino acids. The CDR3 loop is CASSPPLGGDGYGYTF.

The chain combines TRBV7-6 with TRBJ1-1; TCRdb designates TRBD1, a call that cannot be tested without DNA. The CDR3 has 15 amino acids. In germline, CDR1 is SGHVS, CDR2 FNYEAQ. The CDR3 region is CASSLVPGQGSEAFF. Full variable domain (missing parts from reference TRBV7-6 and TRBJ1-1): GAGVSQSPRYKVTKRGQDVALRCDPISGHVSLYWYRQALGQGPEFLTYFNYEAQQDKSGLPNDRFSAERPEGSISTLTIQRTEQRDSAMYRCASSLVPGQGSEAFFGQGTRLTVV.

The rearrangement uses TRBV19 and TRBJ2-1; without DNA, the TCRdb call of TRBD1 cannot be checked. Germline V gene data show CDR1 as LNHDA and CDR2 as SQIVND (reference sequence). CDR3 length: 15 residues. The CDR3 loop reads CASSKTGGTGNEQFF.

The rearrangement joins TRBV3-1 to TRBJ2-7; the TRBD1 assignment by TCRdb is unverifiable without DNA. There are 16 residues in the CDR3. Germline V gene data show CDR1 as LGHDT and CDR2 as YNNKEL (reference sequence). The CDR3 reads CASSQEASTGIYEQYF.

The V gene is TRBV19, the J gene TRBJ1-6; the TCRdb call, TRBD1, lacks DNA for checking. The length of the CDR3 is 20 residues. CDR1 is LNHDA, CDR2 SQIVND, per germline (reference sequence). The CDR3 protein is CASSPVVIRGLGGRASPLHF.

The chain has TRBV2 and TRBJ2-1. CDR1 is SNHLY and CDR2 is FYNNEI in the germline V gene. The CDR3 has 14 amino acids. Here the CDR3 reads CASSGTSSYNEQFF.

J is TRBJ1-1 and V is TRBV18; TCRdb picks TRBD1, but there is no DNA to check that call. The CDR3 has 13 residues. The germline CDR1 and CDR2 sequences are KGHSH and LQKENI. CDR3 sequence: CASSLGTPDRAFF.

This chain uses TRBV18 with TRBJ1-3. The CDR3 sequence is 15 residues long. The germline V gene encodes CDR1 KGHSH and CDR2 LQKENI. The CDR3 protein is CASSRDTLSGNTIYF.

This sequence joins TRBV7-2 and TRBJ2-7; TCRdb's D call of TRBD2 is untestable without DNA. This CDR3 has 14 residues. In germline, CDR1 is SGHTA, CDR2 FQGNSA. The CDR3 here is CASSSTGRSGEQYF.

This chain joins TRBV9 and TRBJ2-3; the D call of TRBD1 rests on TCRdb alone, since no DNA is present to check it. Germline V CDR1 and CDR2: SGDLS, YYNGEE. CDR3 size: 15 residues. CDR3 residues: CASSVDQRPGDTQYF.

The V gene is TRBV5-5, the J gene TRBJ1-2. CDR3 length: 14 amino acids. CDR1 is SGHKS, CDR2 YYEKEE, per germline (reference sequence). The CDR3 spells CASSLGQTALGYTF.

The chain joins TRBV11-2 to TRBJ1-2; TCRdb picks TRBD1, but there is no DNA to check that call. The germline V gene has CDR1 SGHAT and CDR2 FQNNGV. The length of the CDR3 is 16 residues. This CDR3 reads CASSSARGREPHGYTF.

The CDR3 protein is CSARDHLRNSYNEQFF. This chain connects TRBV20-1 to TRBJ2-1. Germline CDR1 reads DFQATT; CDR2 reads SNEGSKA (reference sequence). The CDR3 is 16 amino acids.

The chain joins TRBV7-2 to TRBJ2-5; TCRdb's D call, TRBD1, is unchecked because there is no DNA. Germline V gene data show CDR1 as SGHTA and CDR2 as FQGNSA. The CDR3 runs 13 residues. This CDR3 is CASSRQGQETQYF.

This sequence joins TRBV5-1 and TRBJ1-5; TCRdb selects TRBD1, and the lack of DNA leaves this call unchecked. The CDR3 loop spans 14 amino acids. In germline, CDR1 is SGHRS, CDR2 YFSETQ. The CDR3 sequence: CASSPQGSNQPQHF.

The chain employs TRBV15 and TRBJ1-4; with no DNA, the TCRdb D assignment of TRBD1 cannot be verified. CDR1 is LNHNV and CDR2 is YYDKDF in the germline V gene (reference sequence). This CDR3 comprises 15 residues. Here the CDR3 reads CATSRGDRANEKLFF. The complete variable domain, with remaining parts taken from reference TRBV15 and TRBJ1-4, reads DAMVIQNPRYQVTQFGKPVTLSCSQTLNHNVMYWYQQKSSQAPKLLFHYYDKDFNNEADTPDNFQSRRPNTSFCFLDIRSPGLGDTAMYLCATSRGDRANEKLFFGSGTQLSVL.

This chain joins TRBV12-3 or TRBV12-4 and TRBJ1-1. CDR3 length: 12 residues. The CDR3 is CASRGLTLEAFF.

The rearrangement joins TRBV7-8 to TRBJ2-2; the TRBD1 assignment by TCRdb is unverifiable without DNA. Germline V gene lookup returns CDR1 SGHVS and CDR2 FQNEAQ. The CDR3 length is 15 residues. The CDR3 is CASRRDRGRGGELFF.

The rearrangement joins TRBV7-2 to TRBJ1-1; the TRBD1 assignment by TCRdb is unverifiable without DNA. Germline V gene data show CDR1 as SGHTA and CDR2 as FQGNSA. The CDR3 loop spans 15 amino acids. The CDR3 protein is CASSLAHRVSTEAFF.

CDR3 residues: CAISGTGTGNDEQFF. The chain couples TRBV10-3 to TRBJ2-1; TCRdb's D gene call, TRBD1, goes unchecked for lack of DNA. Germline V CDR1 and CDR2: ENHRY, SYGVKD. This CDR3 comprises 15 residues.

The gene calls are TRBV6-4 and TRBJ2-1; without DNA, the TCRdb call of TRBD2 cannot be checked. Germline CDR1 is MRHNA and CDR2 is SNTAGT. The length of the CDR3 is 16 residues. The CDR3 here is CASSELAGQGLHEQFF.

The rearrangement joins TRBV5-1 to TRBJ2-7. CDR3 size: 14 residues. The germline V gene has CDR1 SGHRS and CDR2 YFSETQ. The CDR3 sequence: CASSLEVKGNEQYF. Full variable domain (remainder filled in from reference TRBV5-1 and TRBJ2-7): KAGVTQTPRYLIKTRGQQVTLSCSPISGHRSVSWYQQTPGQGLQFLFEYFSETQRNKGNFPGRFSGRQFSNSRSEMNVSTLELGDSALYLCASSLEVKGNEQYFGPGTRLTVT.

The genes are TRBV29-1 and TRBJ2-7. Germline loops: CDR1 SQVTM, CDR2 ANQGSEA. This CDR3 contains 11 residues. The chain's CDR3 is CSVEVGREQYF.

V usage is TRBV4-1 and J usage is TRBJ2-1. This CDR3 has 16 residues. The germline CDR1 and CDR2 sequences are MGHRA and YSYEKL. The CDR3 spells CASSQVDLMAYNEQFF.

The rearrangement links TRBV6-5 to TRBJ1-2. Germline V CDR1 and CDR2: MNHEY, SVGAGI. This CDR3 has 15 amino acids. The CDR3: CASSYGGKAVGGYTF.